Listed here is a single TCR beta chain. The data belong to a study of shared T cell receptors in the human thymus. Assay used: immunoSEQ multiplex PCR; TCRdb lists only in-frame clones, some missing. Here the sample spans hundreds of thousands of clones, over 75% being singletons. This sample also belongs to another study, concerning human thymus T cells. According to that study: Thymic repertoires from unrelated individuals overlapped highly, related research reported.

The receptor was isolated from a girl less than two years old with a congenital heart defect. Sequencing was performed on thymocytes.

CDR3 amino acids: CSVGSGFNQPQHF. CDR3 nucleotides: TGCAGCGTTGGCTCAGGGTTCAATCAGCCCCAGCATTTT. V and J are TRBV29-1 and TRBJ1-5; perhaps TRBD1 as D (5 bases). Germline CDR1 reads SQVTM; CDR2 reads ANQGSEA. Trimming left V 4 bases short and J 3 bases short, with 10 bases between. This CDR3 region has 13 residues.